A selection of T cell receptor beta chains follows, all from one sample in a study of blood T cell repertoires in COVID-19. Some clones are missing from TCRdb's copy, which holds only in-frame ones; the method was immunoSEQ multiplex PCR. This table has about 84,000 clones, about 86% appearing once. Sample: peripheral blood. The receptors derive from a man older than 75 with active or convalescent COVID-19. The CDR3 runs from the conserved cysteine through the conserved F or W. Fields, in order: V gene, clone size, J gene, D gene, CDR3 DNA, CDR3 protein. A D gene is named only where the DNA matches it firmly. A clone size is listed for some rows: how often the clone was seen (once, few, many), or a class if it is expanded.

v_call: TRBV19; clone_size: NA; j_call: TRBJ2-7; d_call: TRBD2; cdr3_nt: TGTGCCAGTAGTATATGGTCTAGCGGAGTCTACGAGCAGTACTTC; cdr3_aa: CASSIWSSGVYEQYF
v_call: TRBV2; clone_size: NA; j_call: TRBJ2-1; d_call: NA; cdr3_nt: TGTGCCAGCAGTGAAGAACAGGGCTCCTACAATGAGCAGTTCTTC; cdr3_aa: CASSEEQGSYNEQFF
v_call: TRBV20-1; clone_size: NA; j_call: TRBJ2-5; d_call: NA; cdr3_nt: TGCAGTGCTTCAGGGGAGACCCAGTACTTC; cdr3_aa: CSASGETQYF
v_call: TRBV25-1; clone_size: NA; j_call: TRBJ2-1; d_call: NA; cdr3_nt: TGTGCCAGCAGTGCTGGGGGAGGGGGGTACAATGAGCAGTTCTTC; cdr3_aa: CASSAGGGGYNEQFF
v_call: TRBV6-2/TRBV6-3; clone_size: NA; j_call: TRBJ1-2; d_call: NA; cdr3_nt: TGTGCCAGCAGTCGAGATTATGGCTACACCTTC; cdr3_aa: CASSRDYGYTF
v_call: TRBV5-5; clone_size: NA; j_call: TRBJ1-5; d_call: NA; cdr3_nt: TGTGCCAGCAGCTTATCGACAGGACCTCAGCCCCAGCATTTT; cdr3_aa: CASSLSTGPQPQHF
v_call: TRBV4-1; clone_size: NA; j_call: TRBJ1-2; d_call: TRBD1; cdr3_nt: TGCGCCAGCAGCCAAGATTTGGGCGGGACAGGGGGAGTACACACCTTC; cdr3_aa: CASSQDLGGTGGVHTF
v_call: TRBV11-2; clone_size: NA; j_call: TRBJ2-7; d_call: TRBD1; cdr3_nt: TGTGCCAGCAGCCCCCCCGGGACAGGGGCAGGAGAGCAGTACTTC; cdr3_aa: CASSPPGTGAGEQYF
v_call: TRBV27; clone_size: NA; j_call: TRBJ2-7; d_call: NA; cdr3_nt: TGTGCCAGCAGTTTAAAATATTCCTACGAGCAGTACTTC; cdr3_aa: CASSLKYSYEQYF
v_call: TRBV18; clone_size: NA; j_call: TRBJ1-1; d_call: TRBD1; cdr3_nt: TGTGCCAGCTCACCACCGGGACAGGGGGCGCGGACTGAAGCTTTCTTT; cdr3_aa: CASSPPGQGARTEAFF
v_call: TRBV9; clone_size: NA; j_call: TRBJ1-1; d_call: TRBD1; cdr3_nt: TGTGCCAGCACCCTAACTCCCGGGACAGGGGGTGAAACTGAAGCTTTCTTT; cdr3_aa: CASTLTPGTGGETEAFF
v_call: TRBV29-1; clone_size: NA; j_call: TRBJ1-1; d_call: TRBD1; cdr3_nt: TGCAGCGCCGAAGGTGTCAGGGGGTCGAACACTGAAGCTTTCTTT; cdr3_aa: CSAEGVRGSNTEAFF
v_call: TRBV9; clone_size: once; j_call: TRBJ2-2; d_call: TRBD2; cdr3_nt: TGTGCCAGCAGCCCTCGGACTAGCGGTGCCGGGGAGCTGTTTTTT; cdr3_aa: CASSPRTSGAGELFF
v_call: TRBV7-6; clone_size: NA; j_call: TRBJ2-5; d_call: TRBD2; cdr3_nt: TGTGCCAGCAGCCTCAGGGTTAAGGCTAGCGGGTCCGGGGAGACCCAGTACTTC; cdr3_aa: CASSLRVKASGSGETQYF
v_call: TRBV5-1; clone_size: NA; j_call: TRBJ2-4; d_call: TRBD1; cdr3_nt: TGCGCCAGCAGCTTGGAACAGGGGGCGAAAAACATTCAGTACTTC; cdr3_aa: CASSLEQGAKNIQYF
v_call: TRBV5-1; clone_size: NA; j_call: TRBJ1-1; d_call: NA; cdr3_nt: TGCGCCAGCAGCTTGGACAAAATGAACACTGAAGCTTTCTTT; cdr3_aa: CASSLDKMNTEAFF
v_call: TRBV4-2; clone_size: NA; j_call: TRBJ2-1; d_call: TRBD2; cdr3_nt: TGTGCCAGCAGCCACGGAGCGGGAGGGCCCGAGAATGAGCAGTTCTTC; cdr3_aa: CASSHGAGGPENEQFF
v_call: TRBV7-9; clone_size: once; j_call: TRBJ1-2; d_call: TRBD1; cdr3_nt: TGTGCCAGCAGCTTCATCACAGGGGAATTCGCTAACTATGGCTACACCTTC; cdr3_aa: CASSFITGEFANYGYTF
v_call: TRBV4-1; clone_size: NA; j_call: TRBJ1-2; d_call: NA; cdr3_nt: TGCGCCAGCAGCCCCGTTGGAGGGGCGCAAGGCTACACCTTC; cdr3_aa: CASSPVGGAQGYTF
v_call: TRBV11-2; clone_size: NA; j_call: TRBJ2-1; d_call: TRBD1; cdr3_nt: TGTGCCAGCGACAGGGGGGGTTGGAATGAGCAGTTCTTC; cdr3_aa: CASDRGGWNEQFF
v_call: TRBV19; clone_size: NA; j_call: TRBJ2-7; d_call: TRBD1; cdr3_nt: TGTGCCAGTAGTAGGGACAGGGCGGGGTCCTACGAGCAGTACTTC; cdr3_aa: CASSRDRAGSYEQYF
v_call: TRBV19; clone_size: once; j_call: TRBJ1-2; d_call: NA; cdr3_nt: TGTGCCAGTAGTGTGAGGGACGGGGGAATTGATGGCTACACCTTC; cdr3_aa: CASSVRDGGIDGYTF
v_call: TRBV5-1; clone_size: NA; j_call: TRBJ2-2; d_call: TRBD2; cdr3_nt: TGCGCCAGCAGCGCCCTGACTAGCGGGAGAAGAACCGGGGAGCTGTTTTTT; cdr3_aa: CASSALTSGRRTGELFF
v_call: TRBV30; clone_size: NA; j_call: TRBJ1-2; d_call: NA; cdr3_nt: TGTGCCTGGTCCTCTGACAGTAACTATGGCTACACCTTC; cdr3_aa: CAWSSDSNYGYTF
v_call: TRBV7-6; clone_size: NA; j_call: TRBJ1-5; d_call: NA; cdr3_nt: TGTGCCAGCAGCTTAGTTGGAGGGAATAGCAATCAGCCCCAGCATTTT; cdr3_aa: CASSLVGGNSNQPQHF
v_call: TRBV7-3; clone_size: NA; j_call: TRBJ2-2; d_call: NA; cdr3_nt: TGTGCCAGCAGCCTAGTGGGCGGGGAGCTGTTTTTT; cdr3_aa: CASSLVGGELFF
v_call: TRBV19; clone_size: NA; j_call: TRBJ1-2; d_call: NA; cdr3_nt: TGTGCCAGTATTGATGTCAGGGGAAGCTATGGCTACACCTTC; cdr3_aa: CASIDVRGSYGYTF
v_call: TRBV19; clone_size: once; j_call: TRBJ2-7; d_call: TRBD2; cdr3_nt: TGTGCCAGTAGTATAGATGTTAACGGGAGGGCCCCCGAGCAGTACTTC; cdr3_aa: CASSIDVNGRAPEQYF
v_call: TRBV5-1; clone_size: NA; j_call: TRBJ1-4; d_call: NA; cdr3_nt: TGCGCCAGCAGCCAAGGACAGTACCGTACAGAAAAACTGTTTTTT; cdr3_aa: CASSQGQYRTEKLFF
v_call: TRBV4-1; clone_size: NA; j_call: TRBJ1-2; d_call: NA; cdr3_nt: TGCGCCAGCAGCCAAGAAAGGGGGTTAGGCTACACCTTC; cdr3_aa: CASSQERGLGYTF
v_call: TRBV7-6; clone_size: NA; j_call: TRBJ1-1; d_call: NA; cdr3_nt: TGTGCCAGCAGCTTATTCATGGGCCCCCCTGAAGCTTTCTTT; cdr3_aa: CASSLFMGPPEAFF